Listed below are T cell receptor beta chains from one sample, sequenced in a study of T cell responses to AZD1222 COVID-19 vaccine. The repertoire was sequenced with immunoSEQ multiplex PCR; TCRdb's copy has only in-frame clones and lacks some. This table has fewer than 85,000 clones, roughly 85% appearing once. The source material was peripheral blood, sampled 28 days after the second AZD1222 dose. The receptors here all came from an adult who received the AZD1222 COVID-19 vaccine. Both conserved end residues are part of each CDR3. The D gene is left open where the match is weak. Clone size appears in some rows only: once, few, many, or a class for an expanded clone.

J,D,size,V,CDR3,DNA
TRBJ2-7,TRBD1,.,TRBV6-5,CASSWTGSAEQYF,TGTGCCAGCAGTTGGACAGGGTCCGCCGAGCAGTACTTC
TRBJ2-1,.,.,TRBV21-1,CASSKVYGTPRYNEQFF,TGTGCCAGCAGCAAAGTTTATGGGACACCACGATACAATGAGCAGTTCTTC
TRBJ1-2,.,.,TRBV30,CATWGGNYGYTF,TGTGCCACATGGGGCGGGAACTATGGCTACACCTTC
TRBJ1-5,.,.,TRBV2,CASSEARSNQPQHF,TGTGCCAGCAGTGAAGCGCGCAGCAATCAGCCCCAGCATTTT
TRBJ1-1,.,.,TRBV2,CASSEFEAGGTEAFF,TGTGCCAGCAGTGAGTTTGAGGCAGGCGGGACTGAAGCTTTCTTT
TRBJ1-1,TRBD1,.,TRBV29-1,CSVRQGGNTEAFF,TGCAGCGTTAGACAGGGAGGTAACACTGAAGCTTTCTTT
TRBJ1-1,TRBD1,few,TRBV9,CASSPGEGGRAFF,TGTGCCAGCAGCCCGGGGGAAGGGGGCAGAGCTTTCTTT
TRBJ1-2,.,.,TRBV19,CASIAGNGYGYTF,TGTGCCAGTATAGCAGGGAACGGCTATGGCTACACCTTC
TRBJ2-3,.,.,TRBV2,CASRRRVGTDTQYF,TGTGCCAGCAGAAGGCGGGTAGGCACAGATACGCAGTATTTT
TRBJ1-1,.,once,TRBV5-8,CASSFLSEAFF,TGTGCCAGCAGCTTTTTGAGTGAAGCTTTCTTT
TRBJ2-1,TRBD1,.,TRBV12-3/TRBV12-4,CASSPGTGEQFF,TGTGCCAGCAGTCCCGGGACAGGGGAGCAGTTCTTC
TRBJ2-3,.,.,TRBV10-3,CAISGGVSHLNTQYF,TGTGCCATCAGTGGGGGGGTAAGCCATCTCAATACGCAGTATTTT
TRBJ1-2,TRBD1,.,TRBV7-9,CASSLERQGNYGYTF,TGTGCCAGCAGCTTAGAGAGACAGGGGAACTATGGCTACACCTTC
TRBJ1-5,.,.,TRBV2,CASSEWNRVNQPQHF,TGTGCCAGCAGTGAATGGAACAGGGTCAATCAGCCCCAGCATTTT
TRBJ2-7,TRBD2,.,TRBV7-7,CASSPEASGSYEQYF,TGTGCTAGCAGCCCGGAGGCTAGCGGATCCTACGAGCAGTACTTC
TRBJ2-1,.,.,TRBV7-8,CASSWGHEGYNEQFF,TGTGCCAGCAGCTGGGGGCATGAAGGGTACAATGAGCAGTTCTTC
TRBJ1-5,TRBD1,.,TRBV2,CASRESTPGQLTYSNQPQHF,TGTGCCAGCAGAGAATCCACCCCGGGACAGCTAACTTATAGCAATCAGCCCCAGCATTTT
TRBJ1-1,TRBD1,.,TRBV6-4,CASSQDRDAEAFF,TGTGCCAGCAGCCAGGACAGGGACGCTGAAGCTTTCTTT
TRBJ2-1,TRBD2,.,TRBV11-3,CASSLGGEGNEQFF,TGTGCCAGCAGCTTAGGAGGGGAGGGGAATGAGCAGTTCTTC
TRBJ2-6,.,once,TRBV4-2,CASSTEGASGANVLTF,TGTGCCAGCTCTACCGAAGGGGCGTCTGGGGCCAACGTCCTGACTTTC
TRBJ1-1,TRBD1,.,TRBV20-1,CSASRDSANTEAFF,TGCAGTGCTAGTCGGGACAGCGCGAACACTGAAGCTTTCTTT